A selection of T cell receptor beta chains follows, all from one sample in a study of regulatory T cells in long-lasting Graves disease. TCRdb recomputed calls from the multiplex PCR reads with MiXCR, one row per CDR3 protein. The sample lists around 400,000 distinct CDR3 sequences; around 16% were seen once. These data are also associated with another study on T cells in Graves' hyperthyroidism and ophthalmopathy.

Material: peripheral blood mononuclear cells (PBMCs), obtained at new diagnosis, from a patient treated with antithyroid drugs. The receptors stem from a woman aged 40 to 50 with Graves disease. The CDR3 runs from the conserved cysteine through the conserved F or W. Fields, in order: V gene, clone size, D gene, J gene, CDR3 protein, CDR3 DNA. A D gene is named only where the DNA matches it firmly. Size values are once, few and many counts, or a class for expanded clones, and some rows have none.

V gene: TRBV13
clone size: NA
D gene: NA
J gene: TRBJ2-1
CDR3 protein: CASSLAQGGVGNEQFF
CDR3 DNA: TGTGCCAGCAGCTTAGCACAGGGAGGCGTGGGAAATGAGCAGTTCTTC

V gene: TRBV20-1
clone size: many
D gene: NA
J gene: TRBJ2-1
CDR3 protein: CSVVPIENEQFF
CDR3 DNA: TGCAGTGTTGTTCCTATCGAGAATGAGCAGTTCTTC

V gene: TRBV12-3/TRBV12-4
clone size: few
D gene: TRBD2
J gene: TRBJ2-3
CDR3 protein: CASSSGRRRGTDTQYF
CDR3 DNA: TGTGCCAGCAGTAGCGGGAGAAGGAGAGGGACAGATACGCAGTATTTT

V gene: TRBV5-1
clone size: NA
D gene: NA
J gene: TRBJ2-5
CDR3 protein: CASSPTRWETQYF
CDR3 DNA: TGCGCCAGCAGCCCGACCCGATGGGAGACCCAGTACTTC

V gene: TRBV14
clone size: many
D gene: TRBD1
J gene: TRBJ2-1
CDR3 protein: CASSPRTGVTPSLIEQFF
CDR3 DNA: TGTGCCAGCAGCCCTCGGACAGGGGTGACACCTTCCCTAATTGAGCAGTTCTTC

V gene: TRBV9
clone size: many
D gene: NA
J gene: TRBJ2-7
CDR3 protein: CASSVGPMVSGDEQYF
CDR3 DNA: TGTGCCAGCAGCGTAGGTCCCATGGTGTCAGGGGACGAGCAGTACTTC

V gene: TRBV27
clone size: NA
D gene: TRBD2
J gene: TRBJ2-1
CDR3 protein: CASRKTSGSENEQFF
CDR3 DNA: TGTGCCAGCAGGAAAACTAGCGGGAGTGAAAATGAGCAGTTCTTC

V gene: TRBV14
clone size: many
D gene: TRBD2
J gene: TRBJ2-7
CDR3 protein: CASSQELRLAGRQYF
CDR3 DNA: TGTGCCAGCAGCCAAGAACTAAGACTAGCGGGACGGCAGTACTTC

V gene: TRBV7-3
clone size: many
D gene: TRBD2
J gene: TRBJ2-1
CDR3 protein: CASSYTSGSLNEQFF
CDR3 DNA: TGTGCCAGCAGCTATACTAGCGGGAGTCTAAATGAGCAGTTCTTC

V gene: TRBV6-1
clone size: many
D gene: TRBD1
J gene: TRBJ2-5
CDR3 protein: CASRGPGGRETQYF
CDR3 DNA: TGTGCCAGCAGGGGACCAGGGGGCAGGGAGACCCAGTACTTC

V gene: TRBV20-1
clone size: many
D gene: NA
J gene: TRBJ2-3
CDR3 protein: CSVSGGTDTQYF
CDR3 DNA: TGCAGTGTGTCCGGCGGGACAGATACGCAGTATTTT

V gene: TRBV28
clone size: many
D gene: NA
J gene: TRBJ1-1
CDR3 protein: CASEGRRGPRTEAFF
CDR3 DNA: TGTGCCAGCGAGGGGCGGCGGGGTCCGAGGACTGAAGCTTTCTTT

V gene: TRBV9
clone size: many
D gene: NA
J gene: TRBJ2-7
CDR3 protein: CASSGYPGDVYEQYF
CDR3 DNA: TGTGCCAGCAGCGGCTATCCAGGAGACGTCTACGAGCAGTACTTC

V gene: TRBV9
clone size: few
D gene: TRBD2
J gene: TRBJ2-3
CDR3 protein: CASSVAGLVVTDTQYF
CDR3 DNA: TGTGCCAGCAGCGTAGCGGGACTAGTTGTCACAGATACGCAGTATTTT

V gene: TRBV28
clone size: many
D gene: NA
J gene: TRBJ1-1
CDR3 protein: CASTPSSVLPASFLSEAFF
CDR3 DNA: TGTGCCAGCACCCCTTCGTCAGTCTTGCCTGCATCGTTCCTATCTGAAGCTTTCTTT

V gene: TRBV25-1
clone size: many
D gene: NA
J gene: TRBJ1-1
CDR3 protein: CASSEYFSGGTNTEAFF
CDR3 DNA: TGTGCCAGCAGTGAATATTTCTCTGGGGGGACGAACACTGAAGCTTTCTTT

V gene: TRBV9
clone size: NA
D gene: NA
J gene: TRBJ2-6
CDR3 protein: CASRGNASGANVLTF
CDR3 DNA: TGTGCCAGCAGGGGTAACGCGTCTGGGGCCAACGTCCTGACTTTC

V gene: TRBV12-3/TRBV12-4
clone size: NA
D gene: NA
J gene: TRBJ2-7
CDR3 protein: CASSLGVGSGIGLYEQYF
CDR3 DNA: TGTGCCAGCAGTTTAGGGGTGGGTAGCGGCATAGGGTTGTACGAGCAGTACTTC

V gene: TRBV6-9
clone size: many
D gene: NA
J gene: TRBJ1-3
CDR3 protein: CASSYGRPSSGNTIYF
CDR3 DNA: TGTGCCAGCAGTTACGGCAGACCGAGCTCTGGAAACACCATATATTTT

V gene: TRBV18
clone size: NA
D gene: NA
J gene: TRBJ2-1
CDR3 protein: CASSPANDFYNEQFF
CDR3 DNA: TGTGCCAGCTCACCAGCGAACGACTTTTACAATGAGCAGTTCTTC

V gene: TRBV7-2
clone size: many
D gene: TRBD2
J gene: TRBJ2-3
CDR3 protein: CASSLGLAGNTDTQYF
CDR3 DNA: TGTGCCAGCAGCCTCGGACTAGCGGGGAACACAGATACGCAGTATTTT

V gene: TRBV27
clone size: many
D gene: NA
J gene: TRBJ2-1
CDR3 protein: CASPSRHFSYNEQFF
CDR3 DNA: TGTGCCAGCCCTTCAAGGCACTTCTCCTACAATGAGCAGTTCTTC

V gene: TRBV5-1
clone size: few
D gene: NA
J gene: TRBJ1-1
CDR3 protein: CASSRSYENTEAFF
CDR3 DNA: TGCGCCAGCAGTCGTTCTTATGAGAACACTGAAGCTTTCTTT

V gene: TRBV4-2
clone size: many
D gene: TRBD1
J gene: TRBJ2-5
CDR3 protein: CASSQDPSGTGWETQYF
CDR3 DNA: TGTGCCAGCAGCCAAGACCCTTCCGGGACAGGGTGGGAGACCCAGTACTTC

V gene: TRBV12-3/TRBV12-4
clone size: many
D gene: TRBD1
J gene: TRBJ1-1
CDR3 protein: CASSLSRGYTEAFF
CDR3 DNA: TGTGCCAGCAGTTTGTCCAGGGGGTACACTGAAGCTTTCTTT

V gene: TRBV10-3
clone size: many
D gene: TRBD2
J gene: TRBJ2-3
CDR3 protein: CAISDPSGVYTDTQYF
CDR3 DNA: TGTGCCATCAGTGACCCGAGCGGGGTCTACACAGATACGCAGTATTTT

V gene: TRBV3-1
clone size: NA
D gene: TRBD1
J gene: TRBJ1-2
CDR3 protein: CASSRTNRGTYGYTF
CDR3 DNA: TGTGCCAGCAGCCGCACCAACAGGGGGACCTATGGCTACACCTTC

V gene: TRBV27
clone size: many
D gene: NA
J gene: TRBJ1-5
CDR3 protein: CASSLFQNGQPQHF
CDR3 DNA: TGTGCCAGCAGTTTATTCCAGAACGGTCAGCCCCAGCATTTT

V gene: TRBV28
clone size: many
D gene: NA
J gene: TRBJ1-2
CDR3 protein: CASSYRTNPANYGYTF
CDR3 DNA: TGTGCCAGCAGTTACAGGACTAACCCAGCTAACTATGGCTACACCTTC

V gene: TRBV3-1
clone size: many
D gene: NA
J gene: TRBJ2-2
CDR3 protein: CASSQAENTGELFF
CDR3 DNA: TGTGCCAGCAGCCAAGCCGAGAACACCGGGGAGCTGTTTTTT

V gene: TRBV6-5
clone size: NA
D gene: NA
J gene: TRBJ2-6
CDR3 protein: CASSYGSGVSGANVLTF
CDR3 DNA: TGTGCCAGCAGTTACGGATCAGGGGTCTCTGGGGCCAACGTCCTGACTTTC

V gene: TRBV25-1
clone size: few
D gene: TRBD2
J gene: TRBJ2-1
CDR3 protein: CASSVSGASGRAYNEQFF
CDR3 DNA: TGTGCCAGCAGCGTCTCCGGGGCTAGCGGGAGGGCTTACAATGAGCAGTTCTTC

V gene: TRBV27
clone size: NA
D gene: NA
J gene: TRBJ2-7
CDR3 protein: CASSPQVPYEQYF
CDR3 DNA: TGTGCCAGCAGTCCGCAGGTGCCCTACGAGCAGTACTTC

V gene: TRBV20-1
clone size: many
D gene: TRBD2
J gene: TRBJ2-1
CDR3 protein: CSASSGTSLSEQFF
CDR3 DNA: TGCAGTGCTAGTTCGGGGACTAGCTTAAGTGAGCAGTTCTTC

V gene: TRBV30
clone size: many
D gene: TRBD1
J gene: TRBJ1-2
CDR3 protein: CAWSVGDRYGYTF
CDR3 DNA: TGTGCCTGGAGTGTTGGGGACAGATATGGCTACACCTTC

V gene: TRBV4-1
clone size: few
D gene: TRBD2
J gene: TRBJ2-1
CDR3 protein: CASSLVFGGDEQFF
CDR3 DNA: TGCGCCAGCAGCCTCGTTTTTGGGGGGGATGAGCAGTTCTTC

V gene: TRBV6-2/TRBV6-3
clone size: few
D gene: NA
J gene: TRBJ1-1
CDR3 protein: CASSAGTTNTEAFF
CDR3 DNA: TGTGCCAGCAGCGCCGGGACTACGAACACTGAAGCTTTCTTT